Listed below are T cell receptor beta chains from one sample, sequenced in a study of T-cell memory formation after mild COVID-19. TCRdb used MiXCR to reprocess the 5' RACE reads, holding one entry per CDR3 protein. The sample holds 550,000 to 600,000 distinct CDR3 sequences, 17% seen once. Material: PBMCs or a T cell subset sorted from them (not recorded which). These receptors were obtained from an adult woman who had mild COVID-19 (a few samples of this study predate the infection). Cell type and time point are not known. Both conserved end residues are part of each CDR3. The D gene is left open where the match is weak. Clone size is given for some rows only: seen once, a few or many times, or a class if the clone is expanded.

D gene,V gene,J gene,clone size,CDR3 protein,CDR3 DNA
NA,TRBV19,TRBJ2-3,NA,CASSAPSTDTQYF,TGTGCCAGTAGTGCACCTAGCACAGATACGCAGTATTTT
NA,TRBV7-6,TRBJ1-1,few,CASSLVGVLNTEAFF,TGTGCCAGCAGCTTAGTCGGAGTATTGAACACTGAAGCTTTCTTT
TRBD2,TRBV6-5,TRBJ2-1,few,CASTVAGASYNEQFF,TGTGCCAGCACCGTAGCGGGAGCCAGTTACAATGAGCAGTTCTTC
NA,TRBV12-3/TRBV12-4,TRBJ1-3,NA,CASSLANTIYF,TGTGCCAGCAGTTTGGCAAACACCATATATTTT
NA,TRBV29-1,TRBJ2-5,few,CSAESGGETQYF,TGCAGCGCCGAGAGTGGAGGGGAGACCCAGTACTTC
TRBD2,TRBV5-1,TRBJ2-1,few,CASSLEGSGASYNEQFF,TGCGCCAGCAGCTTGGAGGGTAGCGGGGCCTCCTACAATGAGCAGTTCTTC
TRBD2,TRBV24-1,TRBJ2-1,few,CATSDPTSLGEQFF,TGTGCCACCAGTGATCCGACTAGCCTCGGTGAGCAGTTCTTC
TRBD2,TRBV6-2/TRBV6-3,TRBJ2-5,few,CASSYGNSGRQETQYF,TGTGCCAGCAGTTACGGAAATAGCGGGAGGCAAGAGACCCAGTACTTC
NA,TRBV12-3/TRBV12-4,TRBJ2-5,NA,CASSYRTGTDLETQYF,TGTGCCAGCAGCTATAGAACCGGGACTGACTTGGAGACCCAGTACTTC
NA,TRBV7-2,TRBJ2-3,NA,CASSLVQSPSTDTQYF,TGTGCCAGCAGCTTAGTTCAGTCACCTAGCACAGATACGCAGTATTTT
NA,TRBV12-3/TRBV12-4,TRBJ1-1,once,CASSLGRVSVGNTEAFF,TGTGCCAGCAGTTTAGGGCGGGTTTCGGTTGGGAACACTGAAGCTTTCTTT
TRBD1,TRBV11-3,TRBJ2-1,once,CASTVGTGYNEQFF,TGTGCCAGCACCGTTGGGACAGGTTACAATGAGCAGTTCTTC
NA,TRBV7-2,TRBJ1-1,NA,CASSPQQVRSTEAFF,TGTGCCAGCAGCCCGCAACAGGTTCGAAGCACTGAAGCTTTCTTT
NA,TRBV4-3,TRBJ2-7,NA,CASSQKTGNEQYF,TGCGCCAGCAGCCAAAAAACAGGGAATGAGCAGTACTTC
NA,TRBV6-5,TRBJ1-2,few,CASKRGQSESRYTF,TGTGCCAGCAAGAGAGGACAATCAGAGTCTCGCTACACCTTC
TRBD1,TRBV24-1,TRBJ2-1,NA,CAAGGTLGFQQFF,TGTGCTGCAGGGGGAACCCTCGGGTTTCAGCAGTTCTTC
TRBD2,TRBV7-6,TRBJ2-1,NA,CASTLGSGGYGEQFF,TGTGCCAGCACCCTCGGTAGCGGGGGGTACGGTGAGCAGTTCTTC
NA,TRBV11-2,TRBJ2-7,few,CASSLGTTQYF,TGTGCCAGCAGCTTAGGAACCACTCAGTACTTC
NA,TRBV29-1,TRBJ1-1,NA,CSVDPGGTYEAFF,TGCAGCGTTGACCCCGGGGGGACCTATGAAGCTTTCTTT
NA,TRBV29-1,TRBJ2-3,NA,CSVEDTKASSADTQYF,TGCAGCGTTGAAGACACAAAAGCTAGCAGCGCAGATACGCAGTATTTT
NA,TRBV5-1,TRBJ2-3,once,CASSSVSSTDTQYF,TGCGCCAGCAGCTCGGTTTCTAGCACAGATACGCAGTATTTT
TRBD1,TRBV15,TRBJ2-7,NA,CATSRSPGQGAYGQYF,TGTGCCACCAGCAGATCACCGGGACAGGGGGCCTACGGGCAGTACTTC
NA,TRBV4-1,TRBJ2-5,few,CASSQVPYGGTQYF,TGCGCCAGCAGCCAAGTCCCCTACGGGGGGACCCAGTACTTC
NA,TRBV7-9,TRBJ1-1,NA,CASSLSLAGTEAFF,TGTGCCAGCAGCTTAAGCTTAGCGGGAACTGAAGCTTTCTTT
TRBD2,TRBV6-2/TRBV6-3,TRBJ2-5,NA,CASSYYGGEGETQYF,TGTGCCAGCAGTTACTACGGCGGGGAGGGGGAGACCCAGTACTTC
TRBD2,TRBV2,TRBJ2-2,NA,CASGSGVWTGELFF,TGTGCCAGCGGCAGCGGGGTTTGGACCGGGGAGCTGTTTTTT
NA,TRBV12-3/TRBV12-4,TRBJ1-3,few,CASRTSSGNTIYF,TGTGCCAGCAGAACAAGCTCTGGAAACACCATATATTTT
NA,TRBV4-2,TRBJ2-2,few,CASSSFLANTGELFF,TGTGCCAGCAGTTCCTTCCTGGCGAACACCGGGGAGCTGTTTTTT
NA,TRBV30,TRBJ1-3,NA,CACHRSSGNTIYF,TGTGCCTGTCACAGGAGCTCTGGAAACACCATATATTTT
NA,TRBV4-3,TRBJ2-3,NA,CASSQFFQGTDTQYF,TGCGCCAGCAGCCAATTCTTTCAGGGCACAGATACGCAGTATTTT
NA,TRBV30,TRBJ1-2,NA,CAWSSEGGNHYGYTF,TGTGCCTGGAGTAGCGAGGGGGGGAACCACTATGGCTACACCTTC
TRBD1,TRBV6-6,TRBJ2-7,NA,CASSYSTGASYEQYF,TGTGCCAGCAGTTACTCGACAGGGGCCTCCTACGAGCAGTACTTC
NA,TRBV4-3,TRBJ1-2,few,CASSQDFGSDNYGYTF,TGCGCCAGCAGCCAAGATTTTGGATCGGATAACTATGGCTACACCTTC
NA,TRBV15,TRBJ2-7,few,CATSPPSVEQYF,TGTGCCACCAGTCCTCCCTCGGTCGAGCAGTACTTC
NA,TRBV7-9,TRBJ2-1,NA,CASSTGTRSPDEQFF,TGTGCCAGCAGCACGGGGACTCGAAGTCCAGATGAGCAGTTCTTC
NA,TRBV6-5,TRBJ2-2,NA,CASSFRAQGGELFF,TGTGCCAGCAGTTTTCGGGCCCAGGGCGGGGAGCTGTTTTTT
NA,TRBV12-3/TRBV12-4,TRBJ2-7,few,CASRKSGVEEQYF,TGTGCCAGCAGAAAATCGGGAGTCGAGGAGCAGTACTTC
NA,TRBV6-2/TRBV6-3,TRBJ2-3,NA,CASSYGLEADTQYF,TGTGCCAGCAGTTACGGTTTAGAGGCGGATACGCAGTATTTT
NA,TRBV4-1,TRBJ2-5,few,CASSARPLRNQETQYF,TGCGCCAGCAGCGCCCGGCCCCTCAGGAACCAAGAGACCCAGTACTTC